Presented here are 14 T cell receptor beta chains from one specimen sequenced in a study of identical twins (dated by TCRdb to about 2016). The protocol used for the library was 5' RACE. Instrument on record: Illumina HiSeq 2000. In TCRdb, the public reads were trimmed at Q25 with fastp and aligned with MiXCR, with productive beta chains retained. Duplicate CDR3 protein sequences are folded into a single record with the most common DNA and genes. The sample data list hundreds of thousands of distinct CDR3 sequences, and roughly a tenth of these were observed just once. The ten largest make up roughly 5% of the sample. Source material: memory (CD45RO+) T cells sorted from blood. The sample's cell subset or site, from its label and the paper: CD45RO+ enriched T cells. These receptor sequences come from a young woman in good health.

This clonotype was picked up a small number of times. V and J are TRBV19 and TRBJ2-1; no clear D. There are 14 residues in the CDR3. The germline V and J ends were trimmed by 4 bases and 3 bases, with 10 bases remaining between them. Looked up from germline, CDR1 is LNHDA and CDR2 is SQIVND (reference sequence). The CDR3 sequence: CASSNFLVYNEQFF. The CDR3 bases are TGTGCCAGTAGTAATTTTCTGGTCTACAATGAGCAGTTCTTC. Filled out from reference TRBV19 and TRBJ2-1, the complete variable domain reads DGGITQSPKYLFRKEGQNVTLSCEQNLNHDAMYWYRQDPGQGLRLIYYSQIVNDFQKGDIAEGYSVSREKKESFPLTVTSAQKNPTAFYLCASSNFLVYNEQFFGPGTRLTVL.

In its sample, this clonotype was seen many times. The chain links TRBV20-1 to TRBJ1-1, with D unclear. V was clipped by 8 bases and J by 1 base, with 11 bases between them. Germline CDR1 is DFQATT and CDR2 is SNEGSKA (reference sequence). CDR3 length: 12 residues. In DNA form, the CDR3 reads TGCAGTTTCGTTGGGAGGAACACTGAAGCTTTCTTT. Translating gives CSFVGRNTEAFF.

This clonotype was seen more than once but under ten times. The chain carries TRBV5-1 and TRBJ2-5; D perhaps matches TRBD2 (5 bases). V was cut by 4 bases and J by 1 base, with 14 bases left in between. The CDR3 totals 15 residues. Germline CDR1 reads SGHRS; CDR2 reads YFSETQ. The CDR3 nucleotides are TGCGCCAGCAGCCTCGGACTTGACTTCCAAGAGACCCAGTACTTC. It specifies CASSLGLDFQETQYF.

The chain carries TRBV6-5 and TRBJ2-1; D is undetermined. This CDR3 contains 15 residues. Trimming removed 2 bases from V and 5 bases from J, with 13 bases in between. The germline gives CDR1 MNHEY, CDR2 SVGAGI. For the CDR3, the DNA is TGTGCCAGCAGTTACGGAGCCCCGCCCCACAATGAGCAGTTCTTC. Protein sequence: CASSYGAPPHNEQFF.

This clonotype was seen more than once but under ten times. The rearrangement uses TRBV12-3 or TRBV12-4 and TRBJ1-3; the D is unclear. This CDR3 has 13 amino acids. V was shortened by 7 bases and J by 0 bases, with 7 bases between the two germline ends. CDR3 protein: CASNRFSGNTIYF. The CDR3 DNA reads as TGTGCCAGCAACAGATTCTCTGGAAACACCATATATTTT.

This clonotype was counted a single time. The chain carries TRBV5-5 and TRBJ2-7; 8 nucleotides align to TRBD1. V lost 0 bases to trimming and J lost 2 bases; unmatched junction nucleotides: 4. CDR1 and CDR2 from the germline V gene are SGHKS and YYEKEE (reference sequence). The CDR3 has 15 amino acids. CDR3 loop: CASSLVGQAAYEQYF. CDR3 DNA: TGTGCCAGCAGCTTGGTGGGACAGGCGGCCTACGAGCAGTACTTC.

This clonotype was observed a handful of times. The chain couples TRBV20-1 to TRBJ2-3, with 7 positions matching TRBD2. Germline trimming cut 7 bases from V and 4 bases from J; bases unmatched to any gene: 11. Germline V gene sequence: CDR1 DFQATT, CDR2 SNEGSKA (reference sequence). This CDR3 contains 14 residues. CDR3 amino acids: CSVIAGAGADTQYF. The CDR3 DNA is TGCAGTGTAATTGCGGGAGCGGGCGCAGATACGCAGTATTTT.

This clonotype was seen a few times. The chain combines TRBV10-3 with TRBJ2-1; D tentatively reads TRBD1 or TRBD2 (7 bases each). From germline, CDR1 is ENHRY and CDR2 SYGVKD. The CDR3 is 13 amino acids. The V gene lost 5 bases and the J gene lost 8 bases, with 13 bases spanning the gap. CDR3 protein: CAISNQGGHEQFF. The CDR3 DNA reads TGTGCCATCAGTAATCAGGGGGGGCATGAGCAGTTCTTC.

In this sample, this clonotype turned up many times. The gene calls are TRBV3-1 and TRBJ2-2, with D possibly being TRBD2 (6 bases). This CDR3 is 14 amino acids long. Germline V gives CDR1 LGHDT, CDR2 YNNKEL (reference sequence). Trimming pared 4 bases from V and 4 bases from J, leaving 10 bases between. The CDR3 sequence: CASSRQRATGELFF. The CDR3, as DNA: TGTGCCAGCAGCCGGCAGCGGGCCACCGGGGAGCTGTTTTTT. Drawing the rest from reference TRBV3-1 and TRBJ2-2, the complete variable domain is DTAVSQTPKYLVTQMGNDKSIKCEQNLGHDTMYWYKQDSKKFLKIMFSYNNKELIINETVPNRFSPKSPDKAHLNLHINSLELGDSAVYFCASSRQRATGELFFGEGSRLTVL.

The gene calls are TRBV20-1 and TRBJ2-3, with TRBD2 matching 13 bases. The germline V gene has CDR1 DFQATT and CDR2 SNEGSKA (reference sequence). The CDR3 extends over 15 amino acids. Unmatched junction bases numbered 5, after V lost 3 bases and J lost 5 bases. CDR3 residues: CSASLTSGRGDTQYF. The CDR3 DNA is TGCAGTGCTAGCCTTACTAGCGGGAGGGGAGATACGCAGTATTTT.

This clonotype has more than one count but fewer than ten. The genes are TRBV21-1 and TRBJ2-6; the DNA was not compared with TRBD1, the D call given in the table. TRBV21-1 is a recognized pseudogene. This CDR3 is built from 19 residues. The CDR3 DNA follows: TGTGCCAGCAAAAAACTGGGGGACAGATGCCACTCTGGGGCCAACGTCCTGACTTTC. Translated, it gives CASKKLGDRCHSGANVLTF.

The CDR3 reads CASSYGTGTIAEAFF. CDR3 nucleotides: TGTGCCAGCAGTTACGGGACAGGAACAATCGCTGAAGCTTTCTTT. This rearrangement joins TRBV6-5 to TRBJ1-1; TRBD1 agrees at 8 bases. The ends lost 2 bases at V and 6 bases at J; junction bases unmatched: 8. Germline V CDR1 and CDR2: MNHEY, SVGAGI. This CDR3 region has 15 residues.

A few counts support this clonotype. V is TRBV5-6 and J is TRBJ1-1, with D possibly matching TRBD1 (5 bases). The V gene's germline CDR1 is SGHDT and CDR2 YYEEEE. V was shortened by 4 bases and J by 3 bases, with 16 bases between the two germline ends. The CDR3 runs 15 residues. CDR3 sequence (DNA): TGTGCCAGCAGCGCGGGACCGAGGTTCGACACTGAAGCTTTCTTT. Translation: CASSAGPRFDTEAFF.

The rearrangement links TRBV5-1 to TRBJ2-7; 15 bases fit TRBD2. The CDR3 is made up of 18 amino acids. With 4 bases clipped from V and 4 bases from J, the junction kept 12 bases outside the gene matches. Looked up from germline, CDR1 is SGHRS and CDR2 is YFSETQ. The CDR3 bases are TGCGCCAGCAGCCGAGGACTAGCGGGGGGGTCCATACTTTACGAGCAGTACTTC. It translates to CASSRGLAGGSILYEQYF.